These T cell receptor beta chains were read from a single sample in a study of T-cell reconstitution after alpha-beta-depleted transplantation in children. Using its own MiXCR run on the PCR reads, TCRdb lists one record per CDR3 protein. The data show 150,000 to 250,000 distinct CDR3 sequences, approximately 6.8% seen once. Sequenced here: PBMCs, sampled before TCRalphabeta/CD19-depleted stem cell transplant. Receptors originate from a girl under three years old with combined immunodeficiency, due to receive a stem cell transplant. CDR3s include the opening cysteine and the closing phenylalanine or tryptophan. D genes are given only for firm matches. Rows may omit the clone size; those that give it use once, few, many or a size class.

d_gene	abundance	v_gene	j_gene	CDR3aa	CDR3nt
-	many	TRBV7-3	TRBJ2-2	CASSDPSGHTNTGELFF	TGTGCCAGCAGTGACCCGAGTGGACACACGAACACCGGGGAGCTGTTTTTT
-	many	TRBV7-9	TRBJ1-1	CASSLVGGVTEAFF	TGTGCCAGCAGCTTAGTGGGGGGGGTCACTGAAGCTTTCTTT
-	many	TRBV4-3	TRBJ2-1	CASSQEGAYNEQFF	TGCGCCAGCAGCCAAGAGGGGGCGTACAATGAGCAGTTCTTC
-	many	TRBV20-1	TRBJ2-1	CSARPSGTLYNEQFF	TGCAGTGCTAGACCATCCGGGACACTCTACAATGAGCAGTTCTTC
-	many	TRBV3-1	TRBJ2-1	CASSQDPTVYNEQFF	TGTGCCAGCAGCCAAGATCCAACAGTCTACAATGAGCAGTTCTTC
TRBD2	many	TRBV29-1	TRBJ2-7	CSVVGGDLPYEQYF	TGCAGCGTTGTGGGAGGGGACCTCCCCTACGAGCAGTACTTC
-	many	TRBV3-1	TRBJ1-2	CASSHTGYDGYTF	TGTGCCAGCAGCCACACTGGGTACGATGGCTACACCTTC
TRBD2	many	TRBV12-3/TRBV12-4	TRBJ2-5	CASSPGGSGGPMYF	TGTGCCAGCAGCCCGGGAGGTAGCGGGGGCCCCATGTACTTC
TRBD2	many	TRBV7-2	TRBJ2-1	CASSGTRSSNEQFF	TGTGCCAGCTCCGGGACTAGGTCATCCAATGAGCAGTTCTTC
-	many	TRBV5-1	TRBJ2-3	CASSLGTLRDTQYF	TGCGCCAGCAGCTTGGGGACGCTCCGGGATACGCAGTATTTT
-	many	TRBV3-1	TRBJ2-1	CASSQDPSGPDEQFF	TGTGCCAGCAGCCAAGATCCGTCTGGCCCCGATGAGCAGTTCTTC
TRBD2	-	TRBV4-3	TRBJ2-5	CASSQALGTTLQETQYF	TGCGCCAGCAGCCAAGCCCTCGGGACTACCCTACAAGAGACCCAGTACTTC
-	many	TRBV7-8	TRBJ2-1	CASSLRLAAEQFF	TGTGCCAGCAGCTTACGGCTAGCCGCTGAGCAGTTCTTC
-	many	TRBV7-2	TRBJ1-2	CASTVLSGYTF	TGTGCCAGCACCGTCTTAAGTGGCTACACCTTC
TRBD2	many	TRBV7-2	TRBJ2-3	CASSSPGLAASTDTQYF	TGTGCCAGCAGCTCACCGGGACTAGCGGCTAGCACAGATACGCAGTATTTT
-	many	TRBV10-3	TRBJ2-1	CAIEGPSGEQFF	TGTGCCATCGAAGGACCCTCGGGTGAGCAGTTCTTC
TRBD2	many	TRBV4-1	TRBJ2-7	CASSQYPGLEFGYEQYF	TGCGCCAGCAGCCAATACCCCGGACTAGAATTTGGGTACGAGCAGTACTTC
TRBD2	-	TRBV7-2	TRBJ2-1	CASSLRAGGHNEQFF	TGTGCCAGCAGCTTGCGAGCGGGGGGTCACAATGAGCAGTTCTTC
TRBD1	many	TRBV3-1	TRBJ1-2	CASSLRQGGYTF	TGTGCCAGCAGCCTTCGACAGGGAGGCTACACCTTC
TRBD2	many	TRBV18	TRBJ2-5	CASSPSGGSPETQYF	TGTGCCAGCTCACCCAGCGGGGGCTCTCCAGAGACCCAGTACTTC
TRBD1	-	TRBV6-5	TRBJ2-7	CASSSWTGNEQYF	TGTGCCAGCAGTTCCTGGACAGGGAACGAGCAGTACTTC
TRBD2	many	TRBV28	TRBJ2-5	CASSLHPSGGQETQYF	TGTGCCAGCAGTTTACATCCGAGCGGGGGGCAAGAGACCCAGTACTTC
TRBD1	few	TRBV18	TRBJ2-7	CASSAGQGHYEQYF	TGTGCCAGCTCAGCCGGACAGGGGCACTACGAGCAGTACTTC
-	many	TRBV5-6	TRBJ2-2	CASSQDLLAFTGELFF	TGTGCCAGCAGCCAAGACCTTCTAGCGTTCACCGGGGAGCTGTTTTTT
-	many	TRBV20-1	TRBJ2-7	CSASTSYLTYEQYF	TGCAGTGCTAGTACCTCCTATTTGACCTACGAGCAGTACTTC
-	many	TRBV12-3/TRBV12-4	TRBJ1-1	CASNHPLGQDLNF	TGTGCCAGCAATCACCCTCTCGGGCAGGATCTAAATTTT
TRBD2	many	TRBV7-2	TRBJ2-1	CASSWGLVNEQFF	TGTGCCAGCAGTTGGGGACTAGTGAATGAGCAGTTCTTC
-	many	TRBV29-1	TRBJ1-4	CSGLDRTNEKLFF	TGCAGCGGTCTGGACAGAACTAATGAAAAACTGTTTTTT
TRBD2	many	TRBV20-1	TRBJ2-1	CSASGGGGSYNEQFF	TGCAGTGCTAGCGGGGGGGGCGGGTCCTACAATGAGCAGTTCTTC
-	many	TRBV29-1	TRBJ2-1	CSAGVSEQFF	TGCAGCGCCGGAGTGAGCGAGCAGTTCTTC
-	many	TRBV4-3	TRBJ1-3	CASSPRLGQGSIGRGNTIYF	TGCGCCAGCAGCCCCCGATTAGGGCAGGGATCTATCGGGCGAGGAAACACCATATATTTT
TRBD1	-	TRBV6-5	TRBJ2-7	CASSYSSTGTETYEQYF	TGTGCCAGCAGTTATTCGTCAACCGGGACAGAGACCTACGAGCAGTACTTC
-	many	TRBV5-6	TRBJ2-1	CASSFTTSSYNEQFF	TGTGCCAGCAGCTTTACGACGAGCTCCTACAATGAGCAGTTCTTC
-	many	TRBV9	TRBJ2-1	CASSVEEPGNEQFF	TGTGCCAGCAGCGTAGAGGAACCCGGCAATGAGCAGTTCTTC
-	many	TRBV4-3	TRBJ2-7	CASSQGGRGIYEQYF	TGCGCCAGCAGCCAAGGGGGACGGGGGATCTACGAGCAGTACTTC
-	many	TRBV20-1	TRBJ2-1	CSASGSKEQFF	TGCAGTGCTAGCGGGAGTAAAGAGCAGTTCTTC
-	many	TRBV4-2	TRBJ2-1	CASSLTEADYNEQFF	TGTGCCAGCAGCCTAACTGAGGCAGACTACAATGAGCAGTTCTTC
-	-	TRBV14	TRBJ2-6	CASSPTPSGANVLTF	TGTGCCAGCAGCCCGACACCTTCTGGGGCCAACGTCCTGACTTTC
-	many	TRBV7-2	TRBJ2-3	CASSLDTSTDTQYF	TGTGCCAGCAGCCTGGATACTAGCACAGATACGCAGTATTTT
-	-	TRBV6-2/TRBV6-3	TRBJ2-5	CASSYSPGIYDQETQYF	TGTGCCAGCAGTTACTCTCCGGGGATTTACGACCAAGAGACCCAGTACTTC
-	many	TRBV4-3	TRBJ2-7	CASSQDWGAYEQYF	TGCGCCAGCAGCCAAGATTGGGGTGCCTACGAGCAGTACTTC
TRBD2	few	TRBV3-1	TRBJ2-4	CASCFGGGVSSAKNIQYF	TGTGCCAGCTGTTTTGGCGGGGGGGTGTCTTCAGCCAAAAACATTCAGTACTTC
TRBD1	many	TRBV6-5	TRBJ2-7	CASSLPTGSLGEQYF	TGTGCCAGCAGTTTACCGACAGGGTCGTTGGGCGAGCAGTACTTC
-	many	TRBV7-9	TRBJ2-7	CASTRGGWYEQYF	TGTGCCAGCACTCGCGGGGGCTGGTACGAGCAGTACTTC
TRBD2	many	TRBV9	TRBJ2-2	CASSPLTSVHTGELFF	TGTGCCAGCAGCCCCCTAACTAGCGTCCACACCGGGGAGCTGTTTTTT
TRBD2	many	TRBV25-1	TRBJ2-1	CASSEYFPSGRTYNEQFF	TGTGCCAGCAGTGAATATTTCCCTAGCGGGCGTACCTACAATGAGCAGTTCTTC
-	-	TRBV5-6	TRBJ2-1	CASSFGVGNEQFF	TGTGCCAGCAGCTTCGGAGTTGGGAATGAGCAGTTCTTC
-	many	TRBV3-2	TRBJ1-5	CASSWTGQSNQPQHF	TGTGCCAGCAGCTGGACAGGCCAGAGCAATCAGCCCCAGCATTTT
TRBD2	many	TRBV7-8	TRBJ2-2	CASSPGRTSPAGELFF	TGTGCCAGCAGCCCAGGTCGGACTAGCCCAGCCGGGGAGCTGTTTTTT
TRBD1	many	TRBV20-1	TRBJ2-1	CSARVLFWTGGSTTLDDEQFF	TGCAGTGCTAGAGTGCTATTCTGGACAGGGGGGTCGACTACCCTCGACGATGAGCAGTTCTTC
TRBD1	few	TRBV7-3	TRBJ1-1	CASSGTGGALTEAFF	TGTGCCAGCTCCGGGACAGGGGGCGCCCTCACTGAAGCTTTCTTT
-	many	TRBV28	TRBJ1-3	CASSLWVSGRIGNTIYF	TGTGCCAGCAGTTTATGGGTATCCGGCCGGATCGGAAACACCATATATTTT
TRBD2	-	TRBV4-2	TRBJ2-1	CASSQEMTAGGNEQFF	TGTGCCAGCAGCCAAGAAATGACAGCGGGGGGGAATGAGCAGTTCTTC